A selection of T cell receptor beta chains follows, all from one sample in a study of T cells after yellow fever vaccination. MiXCR, run by TCRdb on the 5' RACE reads, gives a single entry per CDR3 protein. The sample has 240,000 or so distinct CDR3 sequences; about 7% are singletons. The sample was CD4+ T cells sorted from PBMCs, taken 15 days after the yellow fever booster vaccination. The receptors originated from a man aged 25 to 40 who received the YFV17D yellow fever vaccine. Each CDR3 is given with its conserved first and last residue.

V gene | CDR3 length | CDR3 protein
TRBV18 | 15 | CASSPFSGSNNEQFF
TRBV6-1 | 14 | CASNDRSENYGYTF
TRBV25-1 | 14 | CASRGPGRHNEQFF
TRBV25-1 | 16 | CASSDPAGGMRNEQFF
TRBV4-2 | 14 | CASSPGLAGYEQYF
TRBV7-2 | 14 | CASSLRRDRLEAFF
TRBV28 | 15 | CASSQSGPGNRPQHF
TRBV12-3/TRBV12-4 | 18 | CASSPGRGGSRSTDTQYF
TRBV5-1 | 15 | CASSLMGGDTGELFF
TRBV10-3 | 13 | CAISESGQNTQYF
TRBV23-1 | 16 | CASSTQGAREGETQYF
TRBV5-1 | 15 | CASSEDSLNTGELFF
TRBV7-2 | 13 | CASSWGQRVPQHF
TRBV5-1 | 14 | CASSLRTTQETQYF
TRBV4-1 | 17 | CASSQDRRGTNNSPLHF
TRBV9 | 18 | CASSVRSIAGGPGNEQFF
TRBV15 | 11 | CATSGRSEAFF
TRBV20-1 | 13 | CSAGTGVNSPLHF
TRBV7-9 | 16 | CASNDYRDSLNNEQFF
TRBV12-3/TRBV12-4 | 11 | CASVVYNEQFF
TRBV5-4 | 15 | CASSLRGQGGSPLHF
TRBV7-2 | 15 | CASSLAGGSKETQYF
TRBV4-3 | 16 | CASSQDHSDFGYGYTF
TRBV20-1 | 15 | CSARGLAGFLDTQYF
TRBV20-1 | 13 | CSAVRQGVDIQYF